Shown below are 14 T cell receptor beta chains from a single sample sequenced in a study of cytomegalovirus exposure and HLA in healthy donors. The PCR used 60 Vbeta and 13 Jbeta primers. The method was immunoSEQ multiplex PCR; TCRdb's version includes in-frame clones alone and lacks a portion of them. The sample records 90,000 to 150,000 clones, 55% to 65% being singletons. Sequences were obtained from PBMCs. Every receptor here comes from a man in his forties in good health and CMV-seropositive.

The rearrangement joins TRBV2 to TRBJ2-5; possible D gene TRBD1, 6 bases. The CDR3 is made up of 13 amino acids. Trimming cost V 6 bases and J 3 bases, with 11 bases left between them. Germline V gene sequence: CDR1 SNHLY, CDR2 FYNNEI. For the CDR3, the DNA is TGTGCCAGCAGGGAGGACAGTGAAGAGACCCAGTACTTC. Translated, it gives CASREDSEETQYF.

On this clone itself: One end of the junction is discordant with germline, which a read error may explain. The V and J genes are TRBV9 and TRBJ2-3, with D maybe TRBD1 (5 bases). Germline V gene data show CDR1 as SGDLS and CDR2 as YYNGEE. The CDR3 is 14 residues long. Here the CDR3 DNA reads TGTGCCAGTTCCCCGGCAGGGTACACAAATACGCAGTATTTT. This translates into CASSPAGYTNTQYF.

CDR3 DNA: TGTGCCAGCAATAACCGACTATCCGGTAATTCACCCCTCCACTTT. This gives the protein CASNNRLSGNSPLHF. The V call is TRBV2, the J call TRBJ1-6; no firm D call. Germline V gene lookup returns CDR1 SNHLY and CDR2 FYNNEI. The CDR3 runs to 15 residues. The V end lost 7 bases, the J end lost 6 bases, and 16 bases lay between the germline ends.

This chain connects TRBV18 to TRBJ1-1; D perhaps matches TRBD1 (6 bases). This CDR3 is built from 14 residues. Per the germline V gene, CDR1 is KGHSH and CDR2 is LQKENI. Between the trimmed V and J ends, which lost 2 bases and 2 bases, there was a span of 9 bases. Written as DNA, the CDR3 is TGTGCCAGCTCACCAAGGACAGATAACACTGAAGCTTTCTTT. Residues: CASSPRTDNTEAFF.

The chain links TRBV6-1 to TRBJ2-7; TRBD1 agrees at 9 bases. The germline gives CDR1 MNHNS, CDR2 SASEGT. J gave up 0 bases and V 8 bases, and 8 bases lay outside the gene matches. The CDR3 has 15 residues. The CDR3 DNA is TGTGCCAGCCAAGACAGGGGGAGAGACTCCTACGAGCAGTACTTC. Protein product: CASQDRGRDSYEQYF.

The chain recombines TRBV29-1 with TRBJ2-7; a weak D match, TRBD2 (6 bases). V shed 6 bases and J shed 1 base, with 7 bases lying between them. Germline V lookup: CDR1 SQVTM, CDR2 ANQGSEA. CDR3 length: 11 residues. CDR3 nucleotide sequence: TGCAGCGTCGGGAGTTCCTACGAGCAGTACTTC. It specifies CSVGSSYEQYF.

The CDR3 nucleotides read TGTGCCAGCAGCACAGGACAGTTTGTGGCGATTGAAAAACTGTTTTTT. Amino acids: CASSTGQFVAIEKLFF. The rearrangement uses TRBV7-9 and TRBJ1-4, with D tentatively TRBD1 (6 bases). The CDR3 sequence is 16 residues long. Germline assignment: CDR1 SEHNR and CDR2 FQNEAQ (reference sequence). Trimming left V 5 bases short and J 7 bases short, with 20 bases between.

This clone was recorded a few times. This chain uses TRBV28 with TRBJ2-3; 9 bases fit TRBD2. Germline V gives CDR1 MDHEN, CDR2 SYDVKM. This CDR3 region has 14 residues. Trimming removed 4 bases from V and 2 bases from J; junction bases left unmatched: 1. CDR3 loop: CASSSSGTTDTQYF. For the CDR3, the DNA is TGTGCCAGCAGTTCTAGCGGGACCACAGATACGCAGTATTTT.

The chain combines TRBV7-3 with TRBJ1-1; D unresolved. CDR3 length equals 13 residues. Between the trimmed V and J ends, which lost 5 bases and 1 base, there was a span of 8 bases. Per germline, CDR1 SGHTA and CDR2 FQGTGA. The CDR3 sequence: CASSAQRNTEAFF. The CDR3 nucleotides read TGTGCCAGCAGCGCACAGAGGAACACTGAAGCTTTCTTT.

The genes are TRBV6-1 and TRBJ1-1; D unresolved. Trimming stripped 5 bases from V and 0 bases from J, with 7 bases between. The CDR3 is 13 residues long. Germline CDR1 MNHNS, CDR2 SASEGT. The CDR3: CASSPVVNTEAFF. In nucleotides, the CDR3 is TGTGCCAGCAGTCCAGTGGTGAACACTGAAGCTTTCTTT.

J is TRBJ2-5 and V is TRBV10-3; a possible D gene is TRBD2 (6 bases). V was shortened by 0 bases and J by 5 bases, with 13 bases between the two germline ends. Germline CDR1 ENHRY, CDR2 SYGVKD. This CDR3 has 15 amino acids. CDR3 nucleotides: TGTGCCATCAGTGAGTCGCCCCCGGGGAGGGAGACCCAGTACTTC. It translates to CAISESPPGRETQYF.

As DNA, the CDR3 is TGTGCCAGCTCCCGCGACAGTGACTACGAGCAGTACTTC. Protein sequence: CASSRDSDYEQYF. The chain recombines TRBV18 with TRBJ2-7; TRBD1 might be the D (5 bases). V was pared by 6 bases and J by 3 bases, with 12 bases between. Germline lookup yields CDR1 KGHSH and CDR2 LQKENI. CDR3 size: 13 residues.

This clone was counted a few times. This rearrangement joins TRBV9 to TRBJ2-7; 8 bases align to TRBD1. This CDR3 contains 15 residues. Unmatched junction bases numbered 4, after V lost 0 bases and J lost 2 bases. CDR1 and CDR2 (germline): SGDLS, YYNGEE. CDR3 region: CASSVDRGSPYEQYF. As DNA, the CDR3 is TGTGCCAGCAGCGTAGACAGGGGGAGTCCCTACGAGCAGTACTTC.

The chain joins TRBV7-9 to TRBJ2-7; 10 bases map to TRBD2. The ends lost 2 bases at V and 2 bases at J; junction bases unmatched: 3. Germline V gene data show CDR1 as SEHNR and CDR2 as FQNEAQ (reference sequence). This CDR3 is 15 amino acids long. CDR3 sequence reads: CASSLLAGVAYEQYF. CDR3 coding DNA: TGTGCCAGCAGCTTACTAGCGGGGGTCGCCTACGAGCAGTACTTC.